Listed here are 8 T cell receptor beta chains from one sample, sequenced in a study of technical replicates of blood from several donors. The repertoire was sequenced with immunoSEQ multiplex PCR; TCRdb's copy has only in-frame clones and lacks some. The sample lists more than 75,000 clones, around 85% occurring once. Sample: PBMCs. The receptor set was obtained from a human donor in good health. Some clones in this sample may be carry-over from other donors' samples.

This chain joins TRBV4-2 and TRBJ1-1; unclear D gene. Germline V gene sequence: CDR1 LGHNA, CDR2 YNFKEQ. The V and J ends lost 1 base and 8 bases respectively, with 14 bases between them. The CDR3 spans 14 residues. In DNA form, the CDR3 reads TGTGCCAGCAGCCAAGTGAAGAAGGGAGGAGAAGCTTTCTTT. Residues: CASSQVKKGGEAFF.

This clone has only one observation. V is TRBV4-1 and J is TRBJ2-1, with 9 bases identical to TRBD1. Germline lookup yields CDR1 MGHRA and CDR2 YSYEKL. CDR3 length: 13 residues. With 2 bases clipped from V and 8 bases from J, the junction kept 1 base outside the gene matches. The CDR3 spells CASSQRQGDEQFF. As DNA, the CDR3 is TGCGCCAGCAGCCAAAGACAGGGGGATGAGCAGTTCTTC.

The V call is TRBV5-1, the J call TRBJ1-2, with a possible D match to TRBD1 (5 bases). The V gene's germline CDR1 is SGHRS and CDR2 YFSETQ. Trimming took 1 base from V and 0 from J, leaving 22 bases between them. The CDR3 sequence is 19 residues long. The CDR3 region is CASSLLSGQTDRTNYGYTF. The CDR3 DNA is TGCGCCAGCAGCTTGTTATCCGGCCAGACAGACCGGACTAACTATGGCTACACCTTC.

The chain links TRBV6-6 to TRBJ1-2; D may be TRBD1 (5 bases). V lost 10 bases, J lost 4 bases, and 19 bases lay in between. The germline gives CDR1 MNHNY, CDR2 SVGAGI (reference sequence). The CDR3 spans 14 residues. The CDR3 region is CATRLVGQVYGYTF. The CDR3 region has the DNA TGTGCCACCAGATTGGTGGGGCAGGTCTATGGCTACACCTTC.

The gene calls are TRBV5-1 and TRBJ2-1; a weak D match, TRBD2 (6 bases). CDR3 length: 18 residues. Per the germline V gene, CDR1 is SGHRS and CDR2 is YFSETQ. Trimming took 1 base from V and 10 from J, leaving 27 bases between them. In DNA form, the CDR3 reads TGCGCCAGCAGCTTGCCTACGGAGCGGCCGGGAGTAGATTTGGAGCAGTTCTTC. Translation: CASSLPTERPGVDLEQFF.

This clone appeared a single time. This sequence joins TRBV7-2 and TRBJ2-3; D gene unclear. Trimming pared 5 bases from V and 6 bases from J, leaving 12 bases between. Per the germline V gene, CDR1 is SGHTA and CDR2 is FQGNSA. The CDR3 length is 13 residues. In nucleotides, the CDR3 is TGTGCCAGCAGCCCAATGGGCAAGGATACGCAGTATTTT. It encodes CASSPMGKDTQYF.

The chain uses TRBV19 and TRBJ2-3; 9 nucleotides agree with TRBD2. Looked up from germline, CDR1 is LNHDA and CDR2 is SQIVND (reference sequence). V shed 3 bases and J 4 bases; nucleotides not matched to a gene: 5. The CDR3 spans 15 residues. The CDR3 region has the DNA TGTGCCAGTAGTATTTCAAGCGGGAGGTCAGATACGCAGTATTTT. Its translation is CASSISSGRSDTQYF. Together with reference TRBV19 and TRBJ2-3, the CDR3 gives the full variable domain: DGGITQSPKYLFRKEGQNVTLSCEQNLNHDAMYWYRQDPGQGLRLIYYSQIVNDFQKGDIAEGYSVSREKKESFPLTVTSAQKNPTAFYLCASSISSGRSDTQYFGPGTRLTVL.

V usage is TRBV5-1 and J usage is TRBJ2-7; unclear D gene. Germline V gives CDR1 SGHRS, CDR2 YFSETQ. With 5 bases removed from V and 2 bases from J, the gap between germline ends came to 11 bases. The CDR3 is 13 residues long. This CDR3 reads CASRFDWTYEQYF. The CDR3 DNA sequence: TGCGCCAGCAGATTTGACTGGACCTACGAGCAGTACTTC.